This TCR beta chain was documented in a study of beta chain features in type 1 diabetes. The length of the CDR3 is 13 residues. Trimming removed 3 bases from V and 3 bases from J, with 12 bases in between. Germline CDR1 is GTSNPN and CDR2 is SVGIG (reference sequence). Reverse transcription of all isolated RNA meant that expressed TCRB transcripts were sequenced. Deep immunoSEQ sequencing covered naive, central memory and regulatory T cell samples. Libraries were prepared by immunoSEQ multiplex PCR; TCRdb keeps only in-frame clonotypes and omits some of them. The sample has around 430,000 clones; 30% are singletons.

The specimen was naive CD4+ T cells from blood. The rearrangement links TRBV30 to TRBJ2-7; the D gene could be TRBD1 or TRBD2 (5 bases each). The TCR was taken from a man aged 18 to 30 in good health. The chain's CDR3 is CAWRRDGDYEQYF. CDR3 DNA: TGTGCCTGGAGAAGGGACGGAGACTACGAGCAGTACTTC.